One T cell receptor beta chain is described in this entry. Its antigen remains unidentified. The record has no base qualities; no much larger clone is one base away. The data were obtained in a study of response to subunit inactivated influenza vaccine (dated by TCRdb to between 2017 and 2018). General notes on the study: To follow how T cells responded to a trivalent subunit inactivated influenza vaccine, the researchers relied on deep quantitative profiling of the T cell receptor repertoire.

What the study reported, not specific to this receptor: The authors proposed that each seasonal influenza vaccination may bring in only a limited number of new T cells.

Cut back by 8 bases and 3 bases, the V and J ends lie 25 bases apart. The CDR3 runs 17 residues from the cysteine to the phenylalanine. Only the CDR3 part of the read is kept: 51 bases, read in frame from the first base. The library was obtained by RT-PCR. TCRdb shows the sequencer as Illumina HiSeq 2500. In TCRdb, the public reads were trimmed at Q25 with fastp and aligned with MiXCR, with productive beta chains retained. Entries that share a CDR3 protein sequence are merged under the most common genes and DNA. Recorded for this sample are a few hundred thousand distinct CDR3 sequences; less than 15% of them occurred a single time. The ten largest make up 8.5% to 14% of the sample.

The V and J segments used are TRBV12-3 or TRBV12-4 and TRBJ2-5, with TRBD1 as a weak D call on 5 bases. The starting material was PBMCs from blood, obtained 11 to 12 days after vaccination. This receptor was identified in a man aged 45-60 years who received an inactivated influenza vaccine. Donor details come from another sample of the same person, matched by shared clones. The sequenced DNA is TGTGCCAGCTCATATTCATGGGGCTCCTTGGCGGAAGAGACCCAGTACTTC. Its amino acids are CASSYSWGSLAEETQYF.